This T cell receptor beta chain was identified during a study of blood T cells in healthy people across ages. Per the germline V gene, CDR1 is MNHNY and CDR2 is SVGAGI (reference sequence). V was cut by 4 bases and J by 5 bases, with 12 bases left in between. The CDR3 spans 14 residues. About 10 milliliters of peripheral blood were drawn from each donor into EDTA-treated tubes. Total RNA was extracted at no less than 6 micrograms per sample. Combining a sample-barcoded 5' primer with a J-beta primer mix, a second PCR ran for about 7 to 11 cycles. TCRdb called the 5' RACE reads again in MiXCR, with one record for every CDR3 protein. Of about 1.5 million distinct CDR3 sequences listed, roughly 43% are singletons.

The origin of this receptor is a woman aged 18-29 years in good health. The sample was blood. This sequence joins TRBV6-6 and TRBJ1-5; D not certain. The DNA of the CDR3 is TGTGCCAGCAGTTTCCTGAGTGAGGATCAGCCCCAGCATTTT. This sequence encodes CASSFLSEDQPQHF.